In this sample, the clone carrying this T cell receptor (beta chain) turned up many times. Its target is unknown. The CDR3 loop spans 16 amino acids. Trimming stripped 1 base from V and 0 bases from J, with 11 bases between. Per the germline V gene, CDR1 is SGHTA and CDR2 is FQGNSA. The sample belongs to a study of blood T cells in healthy people across ages. A second PCR of about 7 to 12 cycles used a sample-barcoded 5' primer and a J-beta primer mix. MiXCR, run by TCRdb on the 5' RACE reads, gives a single entry per CDR3 protein. Altogether about 650,000 distinct CDR3 sequences are present, about 32% being singletons, with the ten largest covering over 15%. Study observations and caveats: While age rose, TCR beta diversity per million T cells dropped in a roughly linear way.

Sequencing input: blood. The chain carries TRBV7-2 and TRBJ2-3; D might be TRBD1 or TRBD2, each matching 5 bases. This clonotype was sampled from a woman of 80 years or more in good health. The CDR3 sequence is CASSLGGTDSTDTQYF. CDR3 nucleotide sequence: TGTGCCAGCAGCTTAGGTGGGACGGATAGCACAGATACGCAGTATTTT.